One T cell receptor beta chain is described in this entry. V lost 2 bases, J lost 9 bases, and 7 bases stayed unmatched. Germline lookup yields CDR1 ENHRY and CDR2 SYGVKD. This CDR3 comprises 14 residues. Unsorted samples, those not sorted, used some 89 million PBMCs for genomic DNA. The sample comes from a study of shared clonotypes between healthy human individuals. Clones were sequenced by immunoSEQ multiplex PCR, and TCRdb holds only the in-frame ones, with some missing. The sample comprises hundreds of thousands of clones, 77% of which are singletons, and around 11% rests with the top ten. Sequenced sample: PBMCs. The chain employs TRBV10-3 and TRBJ2-1; 7 nucleotides line up with TRBD2. The receptor comes from a woman aged 40 to 55 in good health. Some clones in this sample may be carry-over from other donors' samples. CDR3 region: CAISEPRLAGEQFF. Written as DNA, the CDR3 is TGTGCCATCAGTGAGCCCCGACTAGCTGGTGAGCAGTTCTTC.